This TCR beta chain was identified during a study of T-cell memory formation after mild COVID-19. Findings of the study overall: Several responding clones turned up in pre-infection memory, indicating that cross-reactive memory may have taken part.

The CDR3 is made up of 13 amino acids. The trim removed 6 bases at V and 5 bases at J, leaving 3 bases unmatched. Per germline, CDR1 MNHNY and CDR2 SVGAGI (reference sequence). Concerning this clonotype itself: Its antigen remains unknown.

MiXCR was run by TCRdb on the 5' RACE reads, yielding one entry per CDR3 protein. This sample carries about 180,000 distinct CDR3 sequences, 16% of them seen once, and the ten largest clones take 2% to 2.5%. The source of this sequence is an adult woman who had mild COVID-19 (a few samples of this study predate the infection). Cell type and time point are not known. The chain combines TRBV6-6 with TRBJ2-2; 7 nucleotides agree with TRBD1. Sequencing input: PBMCs or a T cell subset sorted from them (not recorded which). CDR3 nucleotide sequence: TGTGCCAGCAGGACAGGGAGAACCGGGGAGCTGTTTTTT. As protein: CASRTGRTGELFF.